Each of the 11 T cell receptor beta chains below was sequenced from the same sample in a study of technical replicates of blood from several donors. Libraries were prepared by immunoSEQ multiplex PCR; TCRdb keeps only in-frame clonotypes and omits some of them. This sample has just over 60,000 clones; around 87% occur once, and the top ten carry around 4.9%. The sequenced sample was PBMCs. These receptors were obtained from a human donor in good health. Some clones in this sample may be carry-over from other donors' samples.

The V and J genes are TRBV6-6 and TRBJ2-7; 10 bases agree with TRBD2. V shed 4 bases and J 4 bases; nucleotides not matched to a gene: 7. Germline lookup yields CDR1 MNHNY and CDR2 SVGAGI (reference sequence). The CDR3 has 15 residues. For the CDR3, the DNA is TGTGCCAGCAGTTCCGCTAGCGGGAGAGGATACGAGCAGTACTTC. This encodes CASSSASGRGYEQYF.

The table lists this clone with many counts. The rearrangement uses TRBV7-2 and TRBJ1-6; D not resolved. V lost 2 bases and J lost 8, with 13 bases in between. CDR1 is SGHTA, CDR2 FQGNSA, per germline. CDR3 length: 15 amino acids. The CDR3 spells CASSLRSSSDSPLHF. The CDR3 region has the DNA TGTGCCAGCAGCTTACGGTCATCCTCGGATTCACCCCTCCACTTT.

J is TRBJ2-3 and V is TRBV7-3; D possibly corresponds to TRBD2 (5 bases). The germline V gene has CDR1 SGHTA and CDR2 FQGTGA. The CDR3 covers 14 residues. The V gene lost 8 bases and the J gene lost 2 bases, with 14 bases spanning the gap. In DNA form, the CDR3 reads TGTGCCAGCGCAGGAGGAGCGCTCACAGATACGCAGTATTTT. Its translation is CASAGGALTDTQYF.

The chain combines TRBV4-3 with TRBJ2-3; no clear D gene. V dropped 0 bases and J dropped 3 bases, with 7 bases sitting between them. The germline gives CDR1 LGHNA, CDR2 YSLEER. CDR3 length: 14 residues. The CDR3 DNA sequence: TGCGCCAGCAGCCAAGATCTGAGGACAGATACGCAGTATTTT. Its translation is CASSQDLRTDTQYF.

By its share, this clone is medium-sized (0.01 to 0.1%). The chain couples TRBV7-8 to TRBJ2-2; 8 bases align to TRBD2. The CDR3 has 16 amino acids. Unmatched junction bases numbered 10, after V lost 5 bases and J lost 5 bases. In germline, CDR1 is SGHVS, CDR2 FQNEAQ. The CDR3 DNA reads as TGTGCCAGCAGCAAACTCGGGAGGGTTAATACCGGGGAGCTGTTTTTT. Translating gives CASSKLGRVNTGELFF. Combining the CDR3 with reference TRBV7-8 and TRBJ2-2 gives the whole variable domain GAGVSQSPRYKVAKRGQDVALRCDPISGHVSLFWYQQALGQGPEFLTYFQNEAQLDKSGLPSDRFFAERPEGSVSTLKIQRTQQEDSAVYLCASSKLGRVNTGELFFGEGSRLTVL.

The CDR3 DNA reads as TGTGCCAGCAGTGAACTAGCGGGAACCCCTCAAGAGACCCAGTACTTC. It specifies CASSELAGTPQETQYF. The chain is built from TRBV6-1 and TRBJ2-5, with TRBD2 matching over 9 bases. With 2 bases clipped from V and 2 bases from J, the junction kept 6 bases outside the gene matches. This CDR3 contains 16 residues. Looked up from germline, CDR1 is MNHNS and CDR2 is SASEGT.

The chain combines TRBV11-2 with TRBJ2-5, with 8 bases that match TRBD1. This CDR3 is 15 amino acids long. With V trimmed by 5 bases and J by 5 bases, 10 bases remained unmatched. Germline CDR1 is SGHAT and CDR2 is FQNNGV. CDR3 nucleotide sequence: TGTGCCAGCAGCCGTCAGGGGGCGCTCGGGGAGACCCAGTACTTC. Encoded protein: CASSRQGALGETQYF.

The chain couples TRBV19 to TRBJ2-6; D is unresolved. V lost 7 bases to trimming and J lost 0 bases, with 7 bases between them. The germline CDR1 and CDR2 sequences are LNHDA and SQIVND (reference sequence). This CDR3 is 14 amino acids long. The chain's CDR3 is CASTVNSGANVLTF. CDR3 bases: TGTGCCAGTACCGTAAACTCTGGGGCCAACGTCCTGACTTTC. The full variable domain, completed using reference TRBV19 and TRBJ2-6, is DGGITQSPKYLFRKEGQNVTLSCEQNLNHDAMYWYRQDPGQGLRLIYYSQIVNDFQKGDIAEGYSVSREKKESFPLTVTSAQKNPTAFYLCASTVNSGANVLTFGAGSRLTVL.

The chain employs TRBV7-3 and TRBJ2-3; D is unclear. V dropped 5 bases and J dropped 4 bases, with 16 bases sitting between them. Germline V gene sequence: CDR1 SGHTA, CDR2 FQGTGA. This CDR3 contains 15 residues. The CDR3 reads CASSNTGSPPDTQYF. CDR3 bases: TGTGCCAGCAGCAATACCGGGTCTCCCCCAGATACGCAGTATTTT.

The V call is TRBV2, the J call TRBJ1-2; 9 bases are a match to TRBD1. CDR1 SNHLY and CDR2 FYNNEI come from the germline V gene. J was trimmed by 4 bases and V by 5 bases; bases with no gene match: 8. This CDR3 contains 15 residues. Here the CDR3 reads CASSHNRGPTYGYTF. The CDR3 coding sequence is TGTGCCAGCAGTCACAACAGGGGGCCTACCTATGGCTACACCTTC.

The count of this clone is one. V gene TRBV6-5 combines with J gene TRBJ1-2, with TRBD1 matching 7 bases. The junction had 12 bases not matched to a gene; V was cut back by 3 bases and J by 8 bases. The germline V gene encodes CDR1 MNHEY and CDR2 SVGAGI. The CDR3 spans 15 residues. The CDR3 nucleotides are TGTGCCAGCAGTTATTCAACTCACAGGGGTAGCGGCTACACCTTC. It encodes CASSYSTHRGSGYTF.